Listed below are T cell receptor beta chains from one sample, sequenced in a study of T-cell memory formation after mild COVID-19. TCRdb used MiXCR to reprocess the 5' RACE reads, holding one entry per CDR3 protein. The repertoire consists of roughly 320,000 distinct CDR3 sequences, with around 27% occurring once and the leading ten covering about 13%. Input material: PBMCs or a T cell subset sorted from them (not recorded which). The receptors originated from an adult woman who had mild COVID-19 (a few samples of this study predate the infection). Cell type and time point are not known. Each CDR3 is given with its conserved first and last residue. The D gene is left open where the match is weak. For some rows the clone size is stated as once, few or many, or as a class when expanded; others skip it.

>few|-|TRBJ1-1|TRBV19
CASSMVGSGAFF
TGTGCCAGTAGTATGGTAGGAAGTGGAGCTTTCTTT
>-|-|TRBJ2-3|TRBV9
CASSPSTGTDTQYF
TGTGCCAGCAGCCCCTCGACTGGCACAGATACGCAGTATTTT
>few|-|TRBJ2-2|TRBV7-9
CASSWPGTGELFF
TGTGCCAGCAGCTGGCCGGGTACCGGGGAGCTGTTTTTT
>-|-|TRBJ2-7|TRBV12-3/TRBV12-4
CASSPTGFSYEQYF
TGTGCCAGCAGCCCCACAGGGTTCTCCTACGAGCAGTACTTC
>few|-|TRBJ2-5|TRBV5-5
CASSFQIQGQETQYF
TGTGCCAGCAGCTTTCAAATACAGGGACAAGAGACCCAGTACTTC
>-|-|TRBJ1-2|TRBV19
CASSTRGRAVDYTF
TGTGCCAGTAGTACCAGGGGACGCGCAGTCGACTACACCTTC
>-|-|TRBJ2-1|TRBV3-1
CASSQRGERAIYNEQFF
TGTGCCAGCAGCCAACGAGGGGAGCGGGCGATCTACAATGAGCAGTTCTTC
>few|-|TRBJ1-2|TRBV5-1
CASSLAPDGQANYGYTF
TGCGCCAGCAGCTTGGCGCCCGACGGTCAAGCTAACTATGGCTACACCTTC
>medium-sized|TRBD1|TRBJ1-5|TRBV9
CASSPGQGHQPQHF
TGTGCCAGCAGCCCCGGACAGGGGCATCAGCCCCAGCATTTT
>few|TRBD1|TRBJ2-5|TRBV12-3/TRBV12-4
CASSPDRVETQYF
TGTGCCAGCAGCCCCGACAGGGTGGAGACCCAGTACTTC
>-|-|TRBJ2-5|TRBV15
CATSRDSQETQYF
TGTGCCACCAGCAGGGACAGCCAAGAGACCCAGTACTTC
>few|-|TRBJ2-7|TRBV7-2
CASSLLFLGEQYF
TGTGCCAGCAGCCTACTCTTCCTGGGGGAGCAGTACTTC
>-|-|TRBJ2-1|TRBV11-2
CASSLGGLAPNEQFF
TGTGCCAGCAGCTTAGGGGGGCTAGCCCCCAATGAGCAGTTCTTC
>many|-|TRBJ2-1|TRBV14
CASSPYYNEQFF
TGTGCCAGCAGCCCCTACTACAATGAGCAGTTCTTC
>-|-|TRBJ2-7|TRBV12-3/TRBV12-4
CASSPGPPNDEQYF
TGTGCCAGCAGTCCAGGGCCCCCGAACGACGAGCAGTACTTC
>few|-|TRBJ1-1|TRBV19
CASSIRENTEAFF
TGTGCCAGTAGTATAAGAGAGAACACTGAAGCTTTCTTT
>-|-|TRBJ1-5|TRBV7-9
CASGIEAPQHF
TGTGCCAGCGGAATCGAGGCGCCCCAGCATTTT
>few|-|TRBJ2-7|TRBV5-5
CASSLGAVSGRYF
TGTGCCAGCAGCTTGGGCGCCGTCTCCGGTCGGTACTTC
>many|TRBD1|TRBJ2-7|TRBV12-3/TRBV12-4
CASSSGQASYEQYF
TGTGCCAGCAGTTCCGGACAGGCCTCCTACGAGCAGTACTTC
>-|-|TRBJ2-5|TRBV4-3
CASSQEGGRGLETQYF
TGCGCCAGCAGCCAAGAAGGCGGAAGGGGCCTGGAGACCCAGTACTTC
>few|TRBD2|TRBJ2-1|TRBV11-3
CASSLVAGGRNEQFF
TGTGCCAGCAGCTTAGTAGCGGGAGGGCGTAATGAGCAGTTCTTC
>few|-|TRBJ2-5|TRBV12-3/TRBV12-4
CASSLSAGLQETQYF
TGTGCCAGCAGTTTATCTGCGGGGTTACAAGAGACCCAGTACTTC
>few|-|TRBJ2-5|TRBV4-2
CASSQSGGRLQETQYF
TGTGCCAGCAGCCAATCGGGTGGGAGGTTACAAGAGACCCAGTACTTC
>-|TRBD1|TRBJ2-7|TRBV7-9
CASSLSPGQGDYEQYF
TGTGCCAGCAGCCTTTCTCCGGGACAGGGGGATTACGAGCAGTACTTC
>few|TRBD2|TRBJ2-5|TRBV9
CASSREGQAETQYF
TGTGCCAGCAGCAGGGAGGGCCAAGCGGAGACCCAGTACTTC
>-|-|TRBJ1-3|TRBV12-3/TRBV12-4
CASSLPPGLSGNTIYF
TGTGCCAGCAGTTTGCCTCCAGGGTTATCTGGAAACACCATATATTTT
>few|-|TRBJ1-4|TRBV5-1
CASSSDSPNEKLFF
TGCGCCAGCAGCTCGGACAGTCCTAATGAAAAACTGTTTTTT
>few|-|TRBJ2-3|TRBV24-1
CATSDVDSATDTQYF
TGTGCCACCAGTGATGTTGACAGCGCCACAGATACGCAGTATTTT
>few|TRBD2|TRBJ2-1|TRBV24-1
CATSDYGTSASNEQFF
TGTGCCACCAGTGATTACGGGACTAGCGCCTCAAATGAGCAGTTCTTC
>few|TRBD1|TRBJ2-1|TRBV11-1
CASSFGTDSYNEQFF
TGTGCCAGCAGCTTTGGGACAGACTCCTACAATGAGCAGTTCTTC
>-|-|TRBJ1-2|TRBV6-5
CASRDDRDPRYGYTF
TGTGCCAGCAGGGACGACAGAGATCCCCGGTATGGCTACACCTTC
>once|-|TRBJ1-3|TRBV7-9
CASSLLQSNSGNTIYF
TGTGCCAGCAGCTTATTACAGTCCAACTCTGGAAACACCATATATTTT
>many|TRBD1|TRBJ2-7|TRBV2
CASSETAGGPYEQYF
TGTGCCAGCAGTGAAACTGCAGGGGGACCCTACGAGCAGTACTTC
>few|TRBD2|TRBJ2-2|TRBV7-2
CASSLGAGTNTGELFF
TGTGCCAGCAGCTTAGGAGCGGGGACGAACACCGGGGAGCTGTTTTTT
>-|-|TRBJ2-5|TRBV7-9
CASSLMGETQYF
TGTGCCAGCAGCTTGATGGGGGAGACCCAGTACTTC
>many|-|TRBJ2-1|TRBV2
CASSEASSPNNEQFF
TGTGCCAGCAGTGAAGCGAGTTCCCCGAACAATGAGCAGTTCTTC
>once|-|TRBJ1-1|TRBV30
CAWSVRFGGGTEAFF
TGTGCCTGGAGTGTACGCTTTGGGGGTGGAACTGAAGCTTTCTTT
>-|-|TRBJ2-7|TRBV7-9
CASADRTYEQYF
TGTGCCAGCGCAGACAGGACCTACGAGCAGTACTTC